The 14 T cell receptor beta chains presented below share a single source sample, sequenced in a study of shared clonotypes between healthy human individuals. CD45RO-negative CD8 cells positively selected for CCR7 made up the naive population, which excluded terminally differentiated effector memory CD45RA+ cells. The table came from immunoSEQ multiplex PCR; TCRdb's copy has only in-frame clones and leaves some out. The data hold about 1,800,000 clones, with around 96% observed a single time. Material: naive CD8+ T cells sorted from blood. All receptors derive from a man aged 18 to 35 in good health.

V gene TRBV6-6 combines with J gene TRBJ2-3, with no clear D. The V and J ends lost 6 bases and 0 bases respectively, with 13 bases between them. Germline-derived CDR1 and CDR2 are MNHNY and SVGAGI (reference sequence). This CDR3 contains 15 residues. In DNA form, the CDR3 reads TGTGCCAGCAGCCCAACCTTTTCTAGCACAGATACGCAGTATTTT. Its translation is CASSPTFSSTDTQYF.

The chain couples TRBV28 to TRBJ2-7; no firm D call. The CDR3 covers 11 residues. The V and J ends lost 8 bases and 3 bases respectively, with 8 bases between them. The V gene's germline CDR1 is MDHEN and CDR2 SYDVKM. CDR3 protein: CASAEYYEQYF. The CDR3 DNA follows: TGTGCCAGCGCAGAGTACTACGAGCAGTACTTC.

The gene calls are TRBV27 and TRBJ1-5, with a possible D match to TRBD1 (6 bases). Trimming removed 6 bases at V and 3 bases at J, with 18 bases between. The CDR3 sequence is 16 residues long. Germline CDR1 is MNHEY and CDR2 is SMNVEV (reference sequence). CDR3 in amino acids: CASSPSGGEVNQPQHF. DNA of the CDR3: TGTGCCAGCAGCCCGAGCGGGGGCGAAGTCAATCAGCCCCAGCATTTT.

Of note for this clone: Other DNA sequences from this sample encode an identical CDR3 as well. The chain joins TRBV20-1 to TRBJ2-1; D not resolved. V dropped 0 bases and J dropped 8 bases, with 5 bases sitting between them. This CDR3 contains 11 residues. Germline V gives CDR1 DFQATT, CDR2 SNEGSKA (reference sequence). The CDR3 loop reads CSARDLDEQFF. The CDR3, as DNA: TGCAGTGCTAGAGATTTAGATGAGCAGTTCTTC.

This chain uses TRBV6-7 with TRBJ2-7; 7 bases align to TRBD2. TRBV6-7 is known as an ORF, though its function is uncertain. The junction had 13 bases not matched to a gene; V was cut back by 6 bases and J by 5 bases. The CDR3 has 15 residues. CDR3 bases: TGTGCCAGCAGGGGGAGGGCGGCGCTTGGCGACGAGCAGTACTTC. This translates into CASRGRAALGDEQYF.

In DNA form, the CDR3 reads TGTGCCAGCAGTTTCTACGGGAGCGAGCAGTACTTC. It specifies CASSFYGSEQYF. J is TRBJ2-7 and V is TRBV27; TRBD2 might be the D (6 bases). Trimming cost V 3 bases and J 6 bases, with 9 bases left between them. The length of the CDR3 is 12 residues. In germline, CDR1 is MNHEY, CDR2 SMNVEV (reference sequence).

This chain links TRBV6-5 with TRBJ1-2; D may be TRBD1 (6 bases). The ends were cut back, 10 bases at V and 8 bases at J, with 14 bases in the middle. The CDR3 spans 11 residues. Per germline, CDR1 MNHEY and CDR2 SVGAGI. The CDR3 DNA reads TGTGCCATATTCAGGGGTGACGGCTACACCTTC. Protein: CAIFRGDGYTF.

The chain recombines TRBV7-9 with TRBJ2-1; perhaps TRBD2 as D (6 bases). The CDR3 loop spans 17 amino acids. Germline CDR1 is SEHNR and CDR2 is FQNEAQ (reference sequence). The germline V and J ends were trimmed by 4 bases and 4 bases, with 20 bases remaining between them. The CDR3: CASSSDTEGRGYNEQFF. In DNA, the CDR3 is TGTGCCAGCAGCTCGGACACGGAGGGCCGGGGGTACAATGAGCAGTTCTTC. Full variable domain (outside the CDR3, taken from reference TRBV7-9 and TRBJ2-1): DTGVSQNPRHKITKRGQNVTFRCDPISEHNRLYWYRQTLGQGPEFLTYFQNEAQLEKSRLLSDRFSAERPKGSFSTLEIQRTEQGDSAMYLCASSSDTEGRGYNEQFFGPGTRLTVL.

V gene TRBV28 combines with J gene TRBJ2-5; 11 bases map to TRBD2. With V trimmed by 2 bases and J by 0 bases, 14 bases remained unmatched. This CDR3 spans 20 amino acids. Germline loops: CDR1 MDHEN, CDR2 SYDVKM. CDR3 amino acids: CASSLTGLAVISPNQETQYF. The CDR3 DNA reads as TGTGCCAGCAGTTTAACGGGACTAGCGGTTATATCCCCCAACCAAGAGACCCAGTACTTC.

This rearrangement joins TRBV7-3 to TRBJ2-3; 8 bases fit TRBD2. Germline CDR1 SGHTA, CDR2 FQGTGA. The J segment lost 6 bases and the V segment lost 4 bases, leaving 6 bases of the junction unmatched. The CDR3 runs 14 residues. The chain's CDR3 is CASSSHTSGDTQYF. Here the CDR3 DNA reads TGTGCCAGCAGCTCGCATACTAGCGGTGATACGCAGTATTTT.

The V and J genes are TRBV28 and TRBJ2-7, with 7 nucleotides matching TRBD1. With 5 bases clipped from V and 4 bases from J, the junction kept 14 bases outside the gene matches. The CDR3 is 16 amino acids. The germline V gene encodes CDR1 MDHEN and CDR2 SYDVKM. CDR3 DNA: TGTGCCAGCAGTCCCCTCGCAGGGACAGTCGGGTACGAGCAGTACTTC. Protein sequence: CASSPLAGTVGYEQYF.

For this clone: This likely reflects a read error, since a far larger clone is one base away. In the same sample, other DNA sequences code for this CDR3. CDR3 region: CASSLGGNTEAFF. The CDR3, as DNA: TGTGCCAGCAGCTTAGGTGGGAACACTGAAGCTTTCTTT. The chain employs TRBV13 and TRBJ1-1; unclear D gene. Trimming left V 0 bases short and J 1 base short, with 3 bases between. Germline V gene data show CDR1 as PRHDT and CDR2 as FYEKMQ (reference sequence). The CDR3 runs 13 residues.

The genes are TRBV4-1 and TRBJ2-7; possible D gene TRBD2, 5 bases. The CDR3 has 14 amino acids. With 0 bases removed from V and 7 bases from J, the gap between germline ends came to 13 bases. Germline assignment: CDR1 MGHRA and CDR2 YSYEKL. The CDR3 coding sequence is TGCGCCAGCAGCCAAGAAGAGGGCAGGACGGAGCAGTACTTC. Encoded protein: CASSQEEGRTEQYF.

The chain links TRBV28 to TRBJ2-5; D uncertain. CDR1 is MDHEN and CDR2 is SYDVKM in the germline V gene. Trimming removed 5 bases at V and 1 base at J, with 11 bases between. The CDR3 covers 14 residues. CDR3 loop: CASSRMDGQETQYF. CDR3 bases: TGTGCCAGCAGTCGGATGGACGGCCAAGAGACCCAGTACTTC. The variable domain in full, completed from reference TRBV28 and TRBJ2-5, reads DVKVTQSSRYLVKRTGEKVFLECVQDMDHENMFWYRQDPGLGLRLIYFSYDVKMKEKGDIPEGYSVSREKKERFSLILESASTNQTSMYLCASSRMDGQETQYFGPGTRLLVL.